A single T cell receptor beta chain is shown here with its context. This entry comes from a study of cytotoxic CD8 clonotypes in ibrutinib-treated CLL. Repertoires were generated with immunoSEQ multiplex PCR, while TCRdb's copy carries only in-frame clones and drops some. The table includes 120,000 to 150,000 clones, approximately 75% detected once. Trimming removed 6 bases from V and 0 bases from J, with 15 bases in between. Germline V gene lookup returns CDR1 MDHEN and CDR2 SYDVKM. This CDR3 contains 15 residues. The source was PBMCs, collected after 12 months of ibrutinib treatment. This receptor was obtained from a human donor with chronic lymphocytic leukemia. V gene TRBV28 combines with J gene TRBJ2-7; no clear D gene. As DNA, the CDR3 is TGTGCCAGCAGCCGTAATGCCGGGCTCTCCTACGAGCAGTACTTC. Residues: CASSRNAGLSYEQYF.